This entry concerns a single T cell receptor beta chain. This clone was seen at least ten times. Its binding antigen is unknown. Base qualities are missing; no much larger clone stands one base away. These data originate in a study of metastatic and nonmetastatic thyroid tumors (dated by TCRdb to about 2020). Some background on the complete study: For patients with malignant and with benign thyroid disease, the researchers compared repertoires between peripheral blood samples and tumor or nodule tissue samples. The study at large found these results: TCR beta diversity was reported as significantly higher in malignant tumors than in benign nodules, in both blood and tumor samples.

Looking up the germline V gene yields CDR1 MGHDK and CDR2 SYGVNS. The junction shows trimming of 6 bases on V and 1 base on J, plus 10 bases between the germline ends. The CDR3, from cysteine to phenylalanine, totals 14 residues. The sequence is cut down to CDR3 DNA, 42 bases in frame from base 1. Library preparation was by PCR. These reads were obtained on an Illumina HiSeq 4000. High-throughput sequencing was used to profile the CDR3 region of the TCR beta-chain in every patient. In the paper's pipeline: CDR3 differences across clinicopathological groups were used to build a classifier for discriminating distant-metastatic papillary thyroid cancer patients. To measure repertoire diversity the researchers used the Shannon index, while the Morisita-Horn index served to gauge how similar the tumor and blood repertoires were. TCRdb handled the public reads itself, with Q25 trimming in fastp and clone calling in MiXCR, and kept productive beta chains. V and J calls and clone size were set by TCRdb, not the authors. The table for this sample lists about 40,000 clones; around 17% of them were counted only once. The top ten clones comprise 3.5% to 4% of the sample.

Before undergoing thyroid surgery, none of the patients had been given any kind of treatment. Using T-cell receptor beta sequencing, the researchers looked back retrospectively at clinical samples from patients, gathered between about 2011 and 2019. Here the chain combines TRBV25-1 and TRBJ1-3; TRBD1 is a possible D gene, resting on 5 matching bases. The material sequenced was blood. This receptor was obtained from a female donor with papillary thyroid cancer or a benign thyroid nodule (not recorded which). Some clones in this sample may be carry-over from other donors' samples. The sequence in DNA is TGTGCCAGCAGCCTGACAGTTTCTGGAAACACCATATATTTT. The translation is CASSLTVSGNTIYF.